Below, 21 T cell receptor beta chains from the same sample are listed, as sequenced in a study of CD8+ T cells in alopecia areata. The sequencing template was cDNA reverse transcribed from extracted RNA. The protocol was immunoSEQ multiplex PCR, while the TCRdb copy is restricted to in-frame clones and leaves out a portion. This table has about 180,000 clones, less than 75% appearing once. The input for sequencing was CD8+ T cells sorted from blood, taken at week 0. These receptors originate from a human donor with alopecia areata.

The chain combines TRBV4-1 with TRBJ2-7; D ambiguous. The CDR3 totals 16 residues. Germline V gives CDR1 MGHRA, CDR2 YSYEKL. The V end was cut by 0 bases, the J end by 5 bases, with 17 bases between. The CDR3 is CASSQDRPTQPNEQYF. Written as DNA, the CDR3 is TGCGCCAGCAGCCAAGATCGGCCTACCCAACCCAACGAGCAGTACTTC.

CDR3 in DNA: TGTGCCAGCAGCCAGGGTAGTGAAAAACTGTTTTTT. Its protein product is CASSQGSEKLFF. The V and J genes are TRBV4-2 and TRBJ1-4; no clear D gene. The CDR3 is made up of 12 amino acids. Germline values: CDR1 LGHNA, CDR2 YNFKEQ. Trimming cost V 3 bases and J 7 bases, with 6 bases left between them.

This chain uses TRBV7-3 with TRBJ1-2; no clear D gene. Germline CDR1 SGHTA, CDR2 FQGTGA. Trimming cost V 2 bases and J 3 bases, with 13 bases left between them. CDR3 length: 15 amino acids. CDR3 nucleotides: TGTGCCAGCAGCTTAGCGCTGACCGTACACTATGGCTACACCTTC. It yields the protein CASSLALTVHYGYTF.

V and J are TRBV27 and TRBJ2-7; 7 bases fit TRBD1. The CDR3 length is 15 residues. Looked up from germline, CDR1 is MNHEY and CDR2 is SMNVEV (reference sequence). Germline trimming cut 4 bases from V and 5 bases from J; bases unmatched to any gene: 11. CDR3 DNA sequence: TGTGCCAGCAGTTCCATCCCGACAGGGAACCACGAGCAGTACTTC. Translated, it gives CASSSIPTGNHEQYF.

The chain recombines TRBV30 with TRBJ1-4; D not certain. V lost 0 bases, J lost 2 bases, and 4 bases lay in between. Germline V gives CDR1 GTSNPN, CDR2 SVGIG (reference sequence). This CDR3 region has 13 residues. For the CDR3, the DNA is TGTGCCTGGAGTGTACCCACTAATGAAAAACTGTTTTTT. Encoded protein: CAWSVPTNEKLFF.

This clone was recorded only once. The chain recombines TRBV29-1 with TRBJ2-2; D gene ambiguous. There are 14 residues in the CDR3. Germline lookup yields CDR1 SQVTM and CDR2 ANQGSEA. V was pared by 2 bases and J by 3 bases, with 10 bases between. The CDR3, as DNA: TGCAGCGTTGAATTAGGGCATTACACCGGGGAGCTGTTTTTT. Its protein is CSVELGHYTGELFF.

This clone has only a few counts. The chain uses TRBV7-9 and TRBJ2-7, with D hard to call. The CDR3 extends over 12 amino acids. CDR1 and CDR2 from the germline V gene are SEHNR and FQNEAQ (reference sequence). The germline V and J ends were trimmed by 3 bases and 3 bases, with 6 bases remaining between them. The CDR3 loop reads CASSFNHYEQYF. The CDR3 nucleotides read TGTGCCAGCAGCTTCAACCACTACGAGCAGTACTTC.

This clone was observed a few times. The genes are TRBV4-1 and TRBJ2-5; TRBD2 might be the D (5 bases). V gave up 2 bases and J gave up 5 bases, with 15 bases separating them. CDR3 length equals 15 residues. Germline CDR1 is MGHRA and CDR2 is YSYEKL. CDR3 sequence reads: CASSQSGREMETQYF. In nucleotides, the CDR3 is TGCGCCAGCAGCCAAAGTGGTCGGGAAATGGAGACCCAGTACTTC.

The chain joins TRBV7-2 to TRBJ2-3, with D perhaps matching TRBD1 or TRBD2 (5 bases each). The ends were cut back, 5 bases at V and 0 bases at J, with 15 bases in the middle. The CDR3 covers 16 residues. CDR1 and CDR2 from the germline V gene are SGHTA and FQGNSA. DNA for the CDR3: TGTGCCAGCAGCCACCCGTGGGGGTCTAGCACAGATACGCAGTATTTT. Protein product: CASSHPWGSSTDTQYF.

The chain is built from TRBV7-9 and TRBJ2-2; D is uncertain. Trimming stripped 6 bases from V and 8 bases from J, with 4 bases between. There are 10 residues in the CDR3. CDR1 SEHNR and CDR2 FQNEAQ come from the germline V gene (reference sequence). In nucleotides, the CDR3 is TGTGCCAGCAGTGGGGGGGAGCTGTTTTTT. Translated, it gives CASSGGELFF.

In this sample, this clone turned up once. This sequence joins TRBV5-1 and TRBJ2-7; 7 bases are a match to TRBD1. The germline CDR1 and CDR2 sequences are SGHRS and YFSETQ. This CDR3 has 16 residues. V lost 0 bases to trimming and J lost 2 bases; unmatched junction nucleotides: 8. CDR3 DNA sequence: TGCGCCAGCAGCTTGGGTACAGGGGCCAGCGCCTACGAGCAGTACTTC. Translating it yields CASSLGTGASAYEQYF. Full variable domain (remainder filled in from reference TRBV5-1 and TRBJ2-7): KAGVTQTPRYLIKTRGQQVTLSCSPISGHRSVSWYQQTPGQGLQFLFEYFSETQRNKGNFPGRFSGRQFSNSRSEMNVSTLELGDSALYLCASSLGTGASAYEQYFGPGTRLTVT.

The CDR3 loop reads CASSWVAGFNEQFF. CDR3 in DNA: TGCGCCAGCAGCTGGGTCGCAGGTTTCAATGAGCAGTTCTTC. The V and J genes are TRBV5-1 and TRBJ2-1; no definite D call. V was clipped by 3 bases and J by 6 bases, with 13 bases between them. Per the germline V gene, CDR1 is SGHRS and CDR2 is YFSETQ. The CDR3 is made up of 14 amino acids.

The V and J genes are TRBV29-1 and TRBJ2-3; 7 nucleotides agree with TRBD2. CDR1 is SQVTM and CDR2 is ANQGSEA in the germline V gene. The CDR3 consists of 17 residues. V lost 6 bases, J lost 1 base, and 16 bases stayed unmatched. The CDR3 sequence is CSVKGAGEWDRTDTQYF. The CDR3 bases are TGCAGCGTAAAAGGGGCGGGGGAGTGGGACCGCACAGATACGCAGTATTTT.

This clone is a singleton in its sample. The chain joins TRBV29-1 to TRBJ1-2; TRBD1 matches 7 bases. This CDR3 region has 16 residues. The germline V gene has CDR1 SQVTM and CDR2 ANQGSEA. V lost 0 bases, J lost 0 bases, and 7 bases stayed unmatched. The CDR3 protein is CSVEDGATGTNYGYTF. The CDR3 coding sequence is TGCAGCGTTGAAGATGGAGCGACAGGGACTAACTATGGCTACACCTTC.

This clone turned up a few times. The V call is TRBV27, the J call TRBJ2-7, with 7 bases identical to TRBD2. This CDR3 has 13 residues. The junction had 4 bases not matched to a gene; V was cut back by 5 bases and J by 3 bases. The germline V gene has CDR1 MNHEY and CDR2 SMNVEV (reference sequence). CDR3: CASSAGTNYEQYF. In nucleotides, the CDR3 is TGTGCCAGCAGTGCCGGGACTAACTACGAGCAGTACTTC.

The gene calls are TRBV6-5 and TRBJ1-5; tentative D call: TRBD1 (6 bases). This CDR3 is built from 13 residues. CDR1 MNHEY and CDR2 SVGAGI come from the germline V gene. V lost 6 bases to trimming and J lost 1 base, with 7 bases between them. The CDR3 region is CASSTGSNQPQHF. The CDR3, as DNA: TGTGCCAGCAGCACAGGGAGCAATCAGCCCCAGCATTTT.

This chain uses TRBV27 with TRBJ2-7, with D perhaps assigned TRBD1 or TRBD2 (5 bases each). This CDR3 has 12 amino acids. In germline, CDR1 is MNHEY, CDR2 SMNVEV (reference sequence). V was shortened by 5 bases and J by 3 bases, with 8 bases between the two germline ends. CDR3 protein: CASSGTFYEQYF. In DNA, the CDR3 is TGTGCCAGCAGTGGGACCTTCTACGAGCAGTACTTC.

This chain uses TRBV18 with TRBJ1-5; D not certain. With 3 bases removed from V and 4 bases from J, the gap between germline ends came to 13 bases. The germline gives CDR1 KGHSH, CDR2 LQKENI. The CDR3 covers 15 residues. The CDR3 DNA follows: TGTGCCAGCTCACCCGTCCAGGCGAAAAATCAGCCCCAGCATTTT. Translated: CASSPVQAKNQPQHF.

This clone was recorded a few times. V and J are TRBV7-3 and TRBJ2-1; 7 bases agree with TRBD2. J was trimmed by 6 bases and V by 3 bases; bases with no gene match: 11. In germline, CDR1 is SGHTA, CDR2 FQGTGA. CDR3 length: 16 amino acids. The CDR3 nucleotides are TGTGCCAGCAGCTTCAGCGGGGCGGGGTCGGGCAATGAGCAGTTCTTC. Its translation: CASSFSGAGSGNEQFF.

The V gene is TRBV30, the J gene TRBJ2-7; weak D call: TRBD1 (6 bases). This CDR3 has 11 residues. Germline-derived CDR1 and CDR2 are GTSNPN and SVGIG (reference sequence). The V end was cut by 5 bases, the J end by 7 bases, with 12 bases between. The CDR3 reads CAWDNGQEQYF. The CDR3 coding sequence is TGTGCCTGGGACAACGGACAGGAGCAGTACTTC.

CDR3 coding DNA: TGTGCCAGTAGTATAGGGCTCGGCAACACTGAAGCTTTCTTT. This translates into CASSIGLGNTEAFF. The V and J genes are TRBV19 and TRBJ1-1, with D uncertain. Trimming pared 1 base from V and 2 bases from J, leaving 8 bases between. From germline, CDR1 is LNHDA and CDR2 SQIVND (reference sequence). This CDR3 region has 14 residues.